This T cell receptor beta chain comes out of a study of regulatory T cells in long-lasting Graves disease. The time point is: newly diagnosed GD, antithyroid drugs for less than 3 months. RNA extracted from PBMCs served as the sequencing template. CDR1 is LNHDA, CDR2 SQIVND, per germline (reference sequence). Deletions cut 7 bases from V and 0 bases from J, with 16 bases between. CDR3 length equals 15 residues. Libraries of TCR beta came from iRepertoire HTBI primers plus Arm-PCR of CDR3 regions. TCRdb re-derived calls from the multiplex PCR reads in MiXCR, one entry per CDR3 protein. Of 560,000 or so distinct CDR3 sequences listed, approximately 16% are singletons. This same sample was also taken into another study, of T cells in Graves' hyperthyroidism and ophthalmopathy.

This sequence originates from a man aged 18 to 30 with Graves disease. The chain links TRBV19 to TRBJ2-7, with D uncertain. Sequences were derived from peripheral blood mononuclear cells (PBMCs), sampled at new diagnosis, from a patient treated with antithyroid drugs. The CDR3 DNA sequence: TGTGCCAGTACCGCAGGTGGATGGAGCTCCTACGAGCAGTACTTC. It translates to CASTAGGWSSYEQYF.